Below are 9 T cell receptor beta chains sequenced from a single sample in a study of T cells after yellow fever vaccination. TCRdb re-called the 5' RACE reads through MiXCR, storing one row per CDR3 protein. The table lists 250,000 or so distinct CDR3 sequences, approximately 3.5% of them singletons. The sequences come from PBMCs, collected 15 days after the yellow fever booster vaccination. The receptor source for this set is a man younger than 35 who received the YFV17D yellow fever vaccine.

At least ten counts were recorded for this clonotype. The V call is TRBV20-1, the J call TRBJ1-1; TRBD1 might be the D (6 bases). Germline lookup yields CDR1 DFQATT and CDR2 SNEGSKA (reference sequence). The V end was cut by 8 bases, the J end by 3 bases, with 13 bases between. CDR3 length: 12 residues. CDR3 in DNA: TGCAGTTCACAGGGTGTGTACACTGAAGCTTTCTTT. Protein: CSSQGVYTEAFF.

The V and J genes are TRBV5-6 and TRBJ2-7, with TRBD1 identical over 7 bases. CDR1 and CDR2 (germline): SGHDT, YYEEEE. With 4 bases clipped from V and 3 bases from J, the junction kept 7 bases outside the gene matches. The CDR3 is made up of 14 amino acids. The CDR3 nucleotides are TGTGCCAGCAGCAGAAGACAGGGTATCTACGAGCAGTACGTC. Its translation: CASSRRQGIYEQYV.

This clonotype was seen ten or more times. V gene TRBV5-1 combines with J gene TRBJ1-5; no clear D gene. The CDR3 has 15 residues. Germline CDR1 reads SGHRS; CDR2 reads YFSETQ. V was shortened by 4 bases and J by 1 base, with 12 bases between the two germline ends. The DNA for the CDR3 is TGCGCCAGCAGCCCCGTCCCCGGGAGCAATCAGCCCCAGCATTTT. This translates into CASSPVPGSNQPQHF.

There are many counts of this clonotype. The chain has TRBV25-1 and TRBJ2-6, with 7 nucleotides matching TRBD1. Germline V CDR1 and CDR2: MGHDK, SYGVNS. V shed 3 bases, J shed 0 bases, and the junction held 5 bases outside the gene matches. The CDR3 is made up of 17 amino acids. The DNA of the CDR3 is TGTGCCAGCAGTGACCCAGGGGGTAGCTCTGGGGCCAACGTCCTGACTTTC. Encoded protein: CASSDPGGSSGANVLTF.

This clonotype was seen at least ten times. This rearrangement joins TRBV7-7 to TRBJ2-7; no firm D call. Germline CDR1 reads SSHAT; CDR2 reads FNYEAQ (reference sequence). V lost 4 bases, J lost 0 bases, and 7 bases lay in between. The CDR3 runs 13 residues. CDR3 coding DNA: TGTGCCAGCAGCTCCGCTCCCTCCTACGAGCAGTACTTC. It codes for CASSSAPSYEQYF.

This clonotype was counted many times. The V gene is TRBV5-1, the J gene TRBJ2-3; D is unresolved. From germline, CDR1 is SGHRS and CDR2 YFSETQ. The length of the CDR3 is 14 residues. The V end lost 0 bases, the J end lost 2 bases, and 7 bases lay between the germline ends. The CDR3 region is CASSLGHDTDTQYF. The CDR3 coding sequence is TGCGCCAGCAGCTTGGGACACGACACAGATACGCAGTATTTT.

This chain connects TRBV6-5 to TRBJ1-3; possible D gene TRBD1, 6 bases. V was shortened by 5 bases and J by 0 bases, with 14 bases between the two germline ends. From germline, CDR1 is MNHEY and CDR2 SVGAGI. The length of the CDR3 is 16 residues. The CDR3 protein is CASSVTGPSSGNTIYF. CDR3 nucleotide sequence: TGTGCCAGCAGTGTGACAGGACCGTCCTCTGGAAACACCATATATTTT.

This clonotype has ten or more counts. The CDR3 here is CASSSHAGAPDGETQYF. The CDR3 coding sequence is TGTGCCAGCAGTTCACACGCGGGGGCCCCTGATGGGGAGACCCAGTACTTC. The chain combines TRBV6-5 with TRBJ2-5, with D perhaps matching TRBD2 (7 bases). From germline, CDR1 is MNHEY and CDR2 SVGAGI. The CDR3 length is 17 residues. The V end was cut by 4 bases, the J end by 5 bases, with 23 bases between.

This clonotype was found many times. The chain recombines TRBV20-1 with TRBJ2-5; D is perhaps TRBD2 (5 bases). Germline CDR1 DFQATT, CDR2 SNEGSKA (reference sequence). V was cut by 3 bases and J by 2 bases, with 7 bases left in between. This CDR3 region has 12 residues. DNA for the CDR3: TGCAGTGCTAGCAGCGGACAAGAGACCCAGTACTTC. Amino acid sequence: CSASSGQETQYF.